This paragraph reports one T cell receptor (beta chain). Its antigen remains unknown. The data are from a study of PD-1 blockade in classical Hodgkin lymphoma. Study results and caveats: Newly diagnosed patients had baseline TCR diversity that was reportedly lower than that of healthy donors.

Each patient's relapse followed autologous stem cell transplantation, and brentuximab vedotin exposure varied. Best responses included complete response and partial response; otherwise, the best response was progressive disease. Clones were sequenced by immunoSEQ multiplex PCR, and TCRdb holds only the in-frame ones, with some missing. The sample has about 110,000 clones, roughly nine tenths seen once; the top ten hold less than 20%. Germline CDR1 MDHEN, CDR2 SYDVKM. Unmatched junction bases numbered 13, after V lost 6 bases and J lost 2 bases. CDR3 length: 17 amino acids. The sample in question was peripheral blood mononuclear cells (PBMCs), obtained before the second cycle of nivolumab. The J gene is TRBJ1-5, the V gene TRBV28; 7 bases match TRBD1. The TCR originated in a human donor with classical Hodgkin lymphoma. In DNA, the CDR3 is TGTGCCAGCAGCCCGAGACAGGGCGTCATGGGCAATCAGCCCCAGCATTTT. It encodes CASSPRQGVMGNQPQHF. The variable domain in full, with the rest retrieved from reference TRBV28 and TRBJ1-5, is DVKVTQSSRYLVKRTGEKVFLECVQDMDHENMFWYRQDPGLGLRLIYFSYDVKMKEKGDIPEGYSVSREKKERFSLILESASTNQTSMYLCASSPRQGVMGNQPQHFGDGTRLSIL.